This record looks at one TCR beta chain sequence and its context. This clone's antigen is unknown. There are no base qualities to consult, and no much larger clone falls within one base. The time point label of this sample denotes: pretreatment peripheral blood. A cohort of approximately 31 patients with locally advanced or metastatic urothelial carcinoma, treated at Memorial Sloan Kettering on a trial protocol, was included. Peripheral blood mononuclear cells were collected pretreatment and during treatment, with between 1 and 8 total time points obtained per patient. The Qiagen DNeasy Blood extraction kit was used to purify genomic DNA from total PBMCs and tumor samples. Collected pretreatment and during treatment, PBMCs were isolated and stored as previously described. These data are taken from a study of PD-L1 blockade in urothelial cancer (dated by TCRdb to 2016 to 2017). Study-level background: Therapy was started in the mid-2010s for all patients, and atezolizumab 1,200 mg was administered intravenously every 3 weeks. About 85% of the roughly 29 patients were identified as males with urothelial cancer of bladder origin, and a prior smoking history was reported by 18 of 29 patients. An ECOG performance status of 0 or 1 was recorded for the patients, and 0 to 3 prior chemotherapy regimens had been received by the patients. Blood samples were analyzed 3 weeks after the start of treatment (second dose) and 6 weeks after the start of treatment. A median of roughly 140,000 T cells and 80,000 to 95,000 unique TCRs was obtained from blood samples, and a median clonality of around 0.072 was observed. The study, an exploratory multi-omic analysis, examined somatic, immune and clinical correlates of response to PD-L1 blockade with atezolizumab in urothelial cancer. TCR sequencing covered pretreatment tumor samples and matched, serially collected peripheral blood taken before and after atezolizumab treatment. Durable clinical benefit was defined as progression-free survival longer than 6 months, and TCR features were also tested against progression-free and overall survival. Whole exome sequencing and RNA sequencing of pretreatment tumors were performed alongside TCR sequencing in the same patients. Nine patients reached durable clinical benefit, while about 19 patients did not. Under 30 patients had pretreatment blood TCR-seq, some 25 had at least one posttreatment blood collection, and some 25 had tumor TCR-seq.

Here is what the overall study found, with its caveats: Patients with durable benefit showed greater expansion of tumor-associated TCR clones in peripheral blood 3 weeks after starting treatment (n of about 20, p = 0.022). Small sample size (n ≈ 30) and many exploratory analyses mean the results are intended to be hypothesis-generating. Improved progression-free and overall survival was associated with having pretreatment peripheral blood TCR clonality below the median.

To estimate absolute template abundance from read counts, synthetic TCR analog templates were spiked into each PCR. The immunoSEQ assay was used to amplify TCRbeta CDR3 regions from genomic DNA with bias-controlled V and J gene primers. Rearranged TCRbeta segments were sequenced at approximately 20X coverage. The study's own analysis went as follows. Clustering was used to correct sequencing errors, and CDR3s were annotated against IMGT so that V, D and J genes could be assigned. Out-of-frame and stop-codon sequences were excluded, and only productive TCRbeta rearrangements were used in downstream analyses. To compute clonality, Shannon entropy was normalized by the log of the number of unique productive sequences and then subtracted from one. Clones differing between time points or between blood and tumor were identified using Fisher's exact test with Benjamini-Hochberg correction, with an adjusted p below 0.01 applied as the threshold. The immuneACCESS repertoire file appears here via TCRdb, limited to in-frame rearrangements. These files lack a portion of the clones; in checked studies, under half of the deficit traces to unresolved V genes, and the cause of the others is not known. The DNA gave D and trimming, while V, J and clone size come from that table. Recorded for this sample are tens of thousands of clones; around 79% of them occurred a single time. In total, the top ten clones hold 8.5% to 12% of the sample.

The TCR comes from a man in his sixties or seventies with urothelial cancer. Sequenced here: PBMCs, sampled around atezolizumab (anti-PD-L1) treatment.

The CDR3 here reads CSVGERESEQFF. The bases are TGCAGCGTTGGAGAGCGGGAGAGTGAGCAGTTCTTC. The chain is assembled from TRBV29-1 and TRBJ2-1, and TRBD2 aligns with 8 junction nucleotides. V lost 4 bases and J lost 9 bases, and the count of bases not matched to a germline gene is 5. The CDR1 and CDR2 encoded by the germline V gene are SQVTM and ANQGSEA. The CDR3 covers 12 residues, taking in both the cysteine and the phenylalanine. Left in the record is the CDR3 DNA by itself, 36 bases read in frame from the first base.